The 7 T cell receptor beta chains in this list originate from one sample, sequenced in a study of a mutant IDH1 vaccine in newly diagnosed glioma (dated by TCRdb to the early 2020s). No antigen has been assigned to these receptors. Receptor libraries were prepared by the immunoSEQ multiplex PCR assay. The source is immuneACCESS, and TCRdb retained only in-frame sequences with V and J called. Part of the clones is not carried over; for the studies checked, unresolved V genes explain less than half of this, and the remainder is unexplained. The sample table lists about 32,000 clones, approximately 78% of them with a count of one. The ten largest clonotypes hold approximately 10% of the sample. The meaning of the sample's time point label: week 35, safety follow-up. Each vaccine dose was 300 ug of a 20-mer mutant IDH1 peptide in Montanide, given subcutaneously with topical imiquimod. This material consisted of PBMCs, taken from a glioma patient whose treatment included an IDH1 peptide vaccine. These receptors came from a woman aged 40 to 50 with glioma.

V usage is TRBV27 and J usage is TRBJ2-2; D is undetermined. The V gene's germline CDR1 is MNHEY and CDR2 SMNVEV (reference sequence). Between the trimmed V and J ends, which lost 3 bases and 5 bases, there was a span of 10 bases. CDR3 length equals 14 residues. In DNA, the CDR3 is TGTGCCAGCAGTTTGGTTGTGGGAACCGGGGAGCTGTTTTTT. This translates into CASSLVVGTGELFF.

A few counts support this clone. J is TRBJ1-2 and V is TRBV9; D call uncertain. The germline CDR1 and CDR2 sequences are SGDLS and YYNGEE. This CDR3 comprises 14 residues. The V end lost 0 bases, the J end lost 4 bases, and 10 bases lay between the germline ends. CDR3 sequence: CASSVGRSFYGYTF. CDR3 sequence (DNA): TGTGCCAGCAGCGTAGGGCGGAGCTTCTATGGCTACACCTTC. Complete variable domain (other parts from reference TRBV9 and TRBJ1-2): DSGVTQTPKHLITATGQRVTLRCSPRSGDLSVYWYQQSLDQGLQFLIQYYNGEERAKGNILERFSAQQFPDLHSELNLSSLELGDSALYFCASSVGRSFYGYTFGSGTRLTVV.

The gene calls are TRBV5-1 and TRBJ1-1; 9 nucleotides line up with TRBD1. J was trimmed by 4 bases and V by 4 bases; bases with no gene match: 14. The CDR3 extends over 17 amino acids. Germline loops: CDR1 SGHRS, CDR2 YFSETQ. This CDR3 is CASSPAWTGATSTEAFF. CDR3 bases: TGCGCCAGCAGCCCCGCGTGGACAGGGGCGACGAGCACTGAAGCTTTCTTT.

The CDR3 DNA reads as TGTGCCAGCAGTTACGGCGGGGAGTGGGGTGAAGCTTTCTTT. Its protein product is CASSYGGEWGEAFF. This chain connects TRBV6-5 to TRBJ1-1; D remains unclear. CDR3 length equals 14 residues. The V gene lost 2 bases and the J gene lost 7 bases, with 14 bases spanning the gap. The germline CDR1 and CDR2 sequences are MNHEY and SVGAGI.

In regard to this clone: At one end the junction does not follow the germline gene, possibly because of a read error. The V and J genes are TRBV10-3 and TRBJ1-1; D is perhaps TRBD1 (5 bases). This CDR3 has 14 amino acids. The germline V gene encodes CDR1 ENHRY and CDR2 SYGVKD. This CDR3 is CATSPRWGDTEAFF. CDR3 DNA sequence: TGTGCCACCAGTCCTCGATGGGGGGACACTGAAGCTTTCTTT.

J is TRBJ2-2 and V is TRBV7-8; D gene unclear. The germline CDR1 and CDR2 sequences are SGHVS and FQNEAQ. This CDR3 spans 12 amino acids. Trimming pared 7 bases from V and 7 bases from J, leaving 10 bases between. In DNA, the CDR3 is TGTGCCAGCACCCTTCGGGTCGGGGAGCTGTTTTTT. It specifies CASTLRVGELFF.

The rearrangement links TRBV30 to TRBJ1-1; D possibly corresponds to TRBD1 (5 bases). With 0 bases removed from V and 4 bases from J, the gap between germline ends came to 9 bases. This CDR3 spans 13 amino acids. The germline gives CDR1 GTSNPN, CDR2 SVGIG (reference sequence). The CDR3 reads CAWSVGGGTEAFF. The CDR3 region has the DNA TGTGCCTGGAGTGTGGGGGGGGGCACTGAAGCTTTCTTT.